Sequencing of this T cell receptor (beta chain) was carried out in a study of T cell clonotyping in hematopoietic cell transplantation. Of note for this clone: Its antigen is not known. The same CDR3 can be traced to other DNA sequences in this sample.

Overall study findings and caveats: Pathologically expanded recipient clonotypes increased progressively from day 30 to day 180 as diversity fell.

The protocol was immunoSEQ multiplex PCR, while the TCRdb copy is restricted to in-frame clones and leaves out a portion. The table has about 41,000 clones, approximately 95% seen once. CDR3 size: 13 residues. Germline CDR1 MGHRA, CDR2 YSYEKL. The V end lost 0 bases, the J end lost 0 bases, and 2 bases lay between the germline ends. The TCR originated in a man under 40 in good health. Some clones in this sample may be carry-over from other donors' samples. The chain carries TRBV4-1 and TRBJ1-1; D unclear. The sequenced sample was peripheral blood mononuclear cells. For the CDR3, the DNA is TGCGCCAGCAGCCAAGATTTGAACACTGAAGCTTTCTTT. Residues: CASSQDLNTEAFF.